This entry lists 24 T cell receptor beta chains sequenced from one sample in a study of OX40 agonist ivuxolimab in advanced cancers. The repertoire was sequenced with immunoSEQ multiplex PCR; TCRdb's copy has only in-frame clones and lacks some. The data hold 55,000 to 85,000 clones, with about nine tenths observed a single time. The material was CD4+ or CD8+ T cells sorted from blood, obtained in a trial of the OX40 agonist ivuxolimab. The receptors were sampled from an adult with an advanced solid tumor such as melanoma, head and neck, liver or kidney cancer.

The genes are TRBV6-1 and TRBJ2-7; D may match TRBD1 or TRBD2 (5 bases each). V was cut by 8 bases and J by 10 bases, with 18 bases left in between. This CDR3 has 12 residues. Germline-derived CDR1 and CDR2 are MNHNS and SASEGT. As DNA, the CDR3 is TGTGCCAGCGGTGCCCTCAAGGGACCCCAGTACTTC. Residues: CASGALKGPQYF.

The J gene is TRBJ2-7, the V gene TRBV4-2, with 9 positions matching TRBD1. The V and J ends lost 1 base and 6 bases, in that order; junction bases with no gene match: 4. The germline CDR1 and CDR2 sequences are LGHNA and YNFKEQ. There are 14 residues in the CDR3. The DNA for the CDR3 is TGTGCCAGCAGCCAAGCAACAGGGGGCTCCGAGCAGTACTTC. Its protein is CASSQATGGSEQYF.

The chain links TRBV4-1 to TRBJ2-1; D is ambiguous. Trimming took 2 bases from V and 2 from J, leaving 10 bases between them. This CDR3 has 15 amino acids. Germline V CDR1 and CDR2: MGHRA, YSYEKL. The CDR3 region has the DNA TGCGCCAGCAGCCAATATGTGACACCCTACAATGAGCAGTTCTTC. The encoded protein is CASSQYVTPYNEQFF.

The chain employs TRBV5-4 and TRBJ2-3; 9 bases fit TRBD2. In germline, CDR1 is SGHNT, CDR2 YYREEE (reference sequence). The CDR3 is 16 residues long. The junction had 11 bases not matched to a gene; V was cut back by 4 bases and J by 5 bases. CDR3 coding DNA: TGTGCCAGCAGCCCGACCGGGACTAGCAAAGTAGATACGCAGTATTTT. Protein: CASSPTGTSKVDTQYF. The whole variable domain, remainder taken from reference TRBV5-4 and TRBJ2-3, is ETGVTQSPTHLIKTRGQQVTLRCSSQSGHNTVSWYQQALGQGPQFIFQYYREEENGRGNFPPRFSGLQFPNYSSELNVNALELDDSALYLCASSPTGTSKVDTQYFGPGTRLTVL.

The gene calls are TRBV19 and TRBJ2-7, with no clear D. Trimming left V 1 base short and J 0 bases short, with 10 bases between. Looked up from germline, CDR1 is LNHDA and CDR2 is SQIVND (reference sequence). This CDR3 has 15 amino acids. This chain's CDR3 is CASSIAASFSYEQYF. CDR3 nucleotide sequence: TGTGCCAGTAGTATAGCGGCCAGCTTCTCCTACGAGCAGTACTTC.

The rearrangement joins TRBV18 to TRBJ2-3; D remains ambiguous. Trimming pared 3 bases from V and 2 bases from J, leaving 15 bases between. From germline, CDR1 is KGHSH and CDR2 LQKENI. The CDR3 length is 16 residues. In nucleotides, the CDR3 is TGTGCCAGCTCACCTGAACGGCTAGAATACACAGATACGCAGTATTTT. Its protein is CASSPERLEYTDTQYF.

V is TRBV4-1 and J is TRBJ2-3; the D gene is possibly TRBD1 (6 bases). Trimming shortened V by 3 bases and J by 2 bases, and 9 bases separated the two germline ends. The CDR3 totals 14 residues. Germline lookup yields CDR1 MGHRA and CDR2 YSYEKL. This CDR3 is CASSHRGSTDTQYF. The CDR3 DNA reads as TGCGCCAGCAGCCACAGGGGTTCCACAGATACGCAGTATTTT.

The V call is TRBV19, the J call TRBJ2-3; the match to TRBD2 covers 7 bases. Germline values: CDR1 LNHDA, CDR2 SQIVND (reference sequence). The trim removed 7 bases at V and 8 bases at J, leaving 3 bases unmatched. CDR3 length equals 11 residues. CDR3 coding DNA: TGTGCCAGTATGAGGGAGGGTACGCAGTATTTT. Encoded protein: CASMREGTQYF.

The gene calls are TRBV5-1 and TRBJ1-2, with 8 bases lining up with TRBD1. Germline values: CDR1 SGHRS, CDR2 YFSETQ. The ends lost 2 bases at V and 2 bases at J; junction bases unmatched: 8. The CDR3 runs to 16 residues. CDR3 sequence (DNA): TGCGCCAGCAGCTTACCCGGAGGACAGGGCAACTATGGCTACACCTTC. This sequence encodes CASSLPGGQGNYGYTF.

V and J are TRBV6-1 and TRBJ2-7; perhaps TRBD2 as D (5 bases). The ends were cut back, 6 bases at V and 6 bases at J, with 15 bases in the middle. Germline V gene data show CDR1 as MNHNS and CDR2 as SASEGT. The CDR3 has 13 amino acids. The CDR3 DNA sequence: TGTGCCAGCAGGTCCACCGTTCGGGGCGAGCAGTACTTC. Amino acid sequence: CASRSTVRGEQYF.

This clone appeared a few times. This chain uses TRBV7-2 with TRBJ2-7; D gene unclear. The germline V and J ends were trimmed by 7 bases and 4 bases, with 14 bases remaining between them. The CDR3 sequence is 13 residues long. Germline-derived CDR1 and CDR2 are SGHTA and FQGNSA. The CDR3 sequence: CASKHRVGYEQYF. The DNA for the CDR3 is TGTGCCAGCAAGCACCGGGTTGGGTACGAGCAGTACTTC.

This clone was seen a single time. V and J are TRBV6-6 and TRBJ2-5; the match to TRBD2 covers 7 bases. The CDR3 has 13 amino acids. CDR1 is MNHNY and CDR2 is SVGAGI in the germline V gene (reference sequence). After removal of 8 bases from V and 4 bases from J, the junction contained 7 bases not matched to a gene. This CDR3 reads CASRYGEGETQYF. The CDR3 nucleotides read TGTGCCAGCCGCTACGGGGAGGGAGAGACCCAGTACTTC.

The gene calls are TRBV30 and TRBJ1-4, with D unresolved. Trimming removed 3 bases at V and 8 bases at J, with 13 bases between. Germline values: CDR1 GTSNPN, CDR2 SVGIG (reference sequence). This CDR3 comprises 13 residues. CDR3 sequence reads: CAWSSGYGEKLFF. CDR3 nucleotides: TGTGCCTGGAGCTCAGGCTATGGGGAAAAACTGTTTTTT.

The J gene is TRBJ2-1, the V gene TRBV9; weak D call: TRBD1 (5 bases). Germline values: CDR1 SGDLS, CDR2 YYNGEE. V lost 3 bases and J 0 bases, leaving 16 bases between the germline ends. This CDR3 is built from 17 residues. The CDR3 loop is CASSAHPDRSSYNEQFF. The CDR3 DNA sequence: TGTGCCAGCAGCGCCCACCCCGACAGAAGCTCCTACAATGAGCAGTTCTTC.

This chain links TRBV29-1 with TRBJ1-1; no definite D call. Germline CDR1 SQVTM, CDR2 ANQGSEA. Trimming took 8 bases from V and 3 from J, leaving 13 bases between them. The CDR3 is made up of 12 amino acids. CDR3 residues: CSPTRWDTEAFF. CDR3 bases: TGCAGCCCAACCCGCTGGGACACTGAAGCTTTCTTT.

The chain carries TRBV19 and TRBJ2-5; 7 bases match TRBD2. CDR3 length equals 15 residues. Trimming removed 1 base from V and 5 bases from J; junction bases left unmatched: 7. Germline V lookup: CDR1 LNHDA, CDR2 SQIVND (reference sequence). The DNA for the CDR3 is TGTGCCAGTAGTATAGGCGGGGGACCTCGCGAGACCCAGTACTTC. Translated: CASSIGGGPRETQYF. The whole variable domain, filled in from reference TRBV19 and TRBJ2-5, reads DGGITQSPKYLFRKEGQNVTLSCEQNLNHDAMYWYRQDPGQGLRLIYYSQIVNDFQKGDIAEGYSVSREKKESFPLTVTSAQKNPTAFYLCASSIGGGPRETQYFGPGTRLLVL.

This clone was detected once. The chain carries TRBV7-2 and TRBJ2-5, with 9 bases fitting TRBD1. The CDR3 contains 14 residues. Germline V CDR1 and CDR2: SGHTA, FQGNSA. V lost 4 bases to trimming and J lost 4 bases; unmatched junction nucleotides: 4. CDR3 region: CASSWGQGGETQYF. The CDR3 DNA follows: TGTGCCAGCAGCTGGGGACAGGGCGGAGAGACCCAGTACTTC.

This rearrangement joins TRBV28 to TRBJ2-7; possible D gene TRBD1, 7 bases. CDR1 is MDHEN, CDR2 SYDVKM, per germline. This CDR3 has 15 residues. Trimming pared 4 bases from V and 6 bases from J, leaving 19 bases between. The CDR3 loop is CASSSATGRFGEQYF. The CDR3 coding sequence is TGTGCCAGCAGTTCTGCGACAGGGAGGTTTGGCGAGCAGTACTTC.

This chain joins TRBV2 and TRBJ2-7; no clear D gene. Trimming took 7 bases from V and 5 from J, leaving 6 bases between them. Germline loops: CDR1 SNHLY, CDR2 FYNNEI. The CDR3 runs 10 residues. The CDR3 here is CASNIHEQYF. The CDR3 DNA reads as TGTGCCAGCAACATCCACGAGCAGTACTTC.

This chain joins TRBV5-6 and TRBJ1-3, with TRBD1 matching over 8 bases. Trimming took 6 bases from V and 4 from J; bases not matched to a gene: 6. The CDR3 is 14 amino acids. CDR1 is SGHDT, CDR2 YYEEEE, per germline. CDR3 sequence reads: CASIHRGIGNTIYF. The CDR3 DNA reads as TGTGCCAGCATCCACAGGGGGATCGGAAACACCATATATTTT.

The chain recombines TRBV11-2 with TRBJ2-3; the D call may be TRBD1 or TRBD2 (6 bases each). In germline, CDR1 is SGHAT, CDR2 FQNNGV. This CDR3 comprises 16 residues. Trimming removed 3 bases from V and 0 bases from J, with 13 bases in between. CDR3 in DNA: TGTGCCAGCAGCTTTTGGGTAGGGGGGAGCACAGATACGCAGTATTTT. Translating it yields CASSFWVGGSTDTQYF.

The gene calls are TRBV5-1 and TRBJ2-1, with TRBD1 matching over 8 bases. CDR1 is SGHRS and CDR2 is YFSETQ in the germline V gene. The V segment lost 0 bases and the J segment 7 bases; nucleotides outside the gene matches: 12. This CDR3 region has 17 residues. The CDR3 bases are TGCGCCAGCAGCTTGGAGGGCCAGGGGGCCGATTATAATGAGCAGTTCTTC. Protein sequence: CASSLEGQGADYNEQFF.

The CDR3 sequence: CASTLLQGSTEAFF. CDR3 sequence (DNA): TGTGCCAGCACCCTCCTGCAGGGGAGCACTGAAGCTTTCTTT. The J gene is TRBJ1-1, the V gene TRBV6-6; tentatively, D is TRBD1 (6 bases). Looked up from germline, CDR1 is MNHNY and CDR2 is SVGAGI (reference sequence). The CDR3 covers 14 residues. The germline V and J ends were trimmed by 7 bases and 4 bases, with 16 bases remaining between them.

The V and J genes are TRBV7-2 and TRBJ1-1; D remains ambiguous. Germline lookup yields CDR1 SGHTA and CDR2 FQGNSA. The CDR3 loop spans 14 amino acids. Trimming removed 1 base from V and 1 base from J, with 7 bases in between. The CDR3 region is CASSLVWGNTEAFF. CDR3 coding DNA: TGTGCCAGCAGCTTAGTTTGGGGGAACACTGAAGCTTTCTTT.